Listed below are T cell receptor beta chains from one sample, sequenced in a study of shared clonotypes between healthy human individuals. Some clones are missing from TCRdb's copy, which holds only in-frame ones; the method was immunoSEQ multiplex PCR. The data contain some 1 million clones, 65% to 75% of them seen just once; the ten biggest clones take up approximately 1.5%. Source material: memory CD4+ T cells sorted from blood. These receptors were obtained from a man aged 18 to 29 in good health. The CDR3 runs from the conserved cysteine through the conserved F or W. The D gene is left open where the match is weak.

CDR3aa: CASSQEGGFLDF
v_gene: TRBV4-2
j_gene: TRBJ2-5
d_gene: .

CDR3aa: CASSLAIGGSTEAFF
v_gene: TRBV5-1
j_gene: TRBJ1-1
d_gene: .

CDR3aa: CAWSNINQPQHF
v_gene: TRBV30
j_gene: TRBJ1-5
d_gene: .

CDR3aa: CASIPSGGIAFF
v_gene: TRBV28
j_gene: TRBJ1-1
d_gene: TRBD1

CDR3aa: CASSSLRTGYGYTF
v_gene: TRBV6-5
j_gene: TRBJ1-2
d_gene: TRBD1

CDR3aa: CASSEGGLDNEKLFF
v_gene: TRBV6-1
j_gene: TRBJ1-4
d_gene: .

CDR3aa: CASSFSIAGTGIVFGTETEAFF
v_gene: TRBV28
j_gene: TRBJ1-1
d_gene: TRBD1

CDR3aa: CASSSFRGRETQYF
v_gene: TRBV11-2
j_gene: TRBJ2-5
d_gene: .

CDR3aa: CASSYGGPQETQYF
v_gene: TRBV6-6
j_gene: TRBJ2-5
d_gene: .

CDR3aa: CASSLGRSGETQYF
v_gene: TRBV5-6
j_gene: TRBJ2-5
d_gene: .

CDR3aa: CASSYGSETQYF
v_gene: TRBV6-6
j_gene: TRBJ2-5
d_gene: .

CDR3aa: CASSDRATNTGELFF
v_gene: TRBV2
j_gene: TRBJ2-2
d_gene: .

CDR3aa: CASSSLGTSGLLQETQYF
v_gene: TRBV27
j_gene: TRBJ2-5
d_gene: TRBD2

CDR3aa: CASSSLRRETQYF
v_gene: TRBV2
j_gene: TRBJ2-5
d_gene: .

CDR3aa: CASSSAMNTEAFF
v_gene: TRBV7-2
j_gene: TRBJ1-1
d_gene: .